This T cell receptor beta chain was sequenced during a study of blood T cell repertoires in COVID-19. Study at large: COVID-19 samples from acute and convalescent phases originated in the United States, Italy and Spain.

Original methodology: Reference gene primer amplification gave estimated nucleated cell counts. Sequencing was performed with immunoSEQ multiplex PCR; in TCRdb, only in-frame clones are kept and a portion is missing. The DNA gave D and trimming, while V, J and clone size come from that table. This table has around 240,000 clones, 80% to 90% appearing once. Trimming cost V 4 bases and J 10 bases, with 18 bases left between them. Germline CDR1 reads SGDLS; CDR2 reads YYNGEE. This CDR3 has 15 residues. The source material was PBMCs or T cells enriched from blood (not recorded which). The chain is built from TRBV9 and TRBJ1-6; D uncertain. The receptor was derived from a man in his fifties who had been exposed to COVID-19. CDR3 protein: CASSREGTDESPLHF. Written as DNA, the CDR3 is TGTGCCAGCAGCAGAGAGGGCACCGACGAATCACCCCTCCACTTT. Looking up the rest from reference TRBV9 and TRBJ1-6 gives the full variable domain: DSGVTQTPKHLITATGQRVTLRCSPRSGDLSVYWYQQSLDQGLQFLIQYYNGEERAKGNILERFSAQQFPDLHSELNLSSLELGDSALYFCASSREGTDESPLHFGNGTRLTVT.